These T cell receptor beta chains were read from a single sample in a study of CD8+ T cells in alopecia areata. Clones were sequenced by immunoSEQ multiplex PCR, and TCRdb holds only the in-frame ones, with some missing. The profile shows some 170,000 clones, roughly 66% of them singletons. The sequences come from CD8+ T cells sorted from blood, collected at week 0. The receptor source for this set is a human donor with alopecia areata. The CDR3 runs from the conserved cysteine through the conserved F or W. The D gene is left open where the match is weak. The listing skips clone size in some rows; elsewhere it reads once, few, many or a size class.

-	TRBV5-1	TRBJ2-7	TRBD1	CASSPGDRGLYEQYF	TGCGCCAGCAGCCCCGGGGACAGGGGACTCTACGAGCAGTACTTC
few	TRBV9	TRBJ2-5	TRBD2	CASSALAGVETQYF	TGTGCCAGCAGCGCACTAGCGGGGGTGGAGACCCAGTACTTC
-	TRBV9	TRBJ2-5	-	CASRPRSEETQYF	TGTGCCAGCAGACCCCGCTCTGAAGAGACCCAGTACTTC
-	TRBV25-1	TRBJ2-7	-	CASGGGNEQYF	TGTGCCAGCGGAGGGGGTAATGAGCAGTACTTC
-	TRBV4-2	TRBJ2-3	-	CASSQDLRRHTDTQYF	TGTGCCAGCAGCCAAGATCTCCGCCGACACACAGATACGCAGTATTTT
-	TRBV5-6	TRBJ2-7	-	CASSLDRAYEQYF	TGTGCCAGCAGCTTGGACAGAGCCTACGAGCAGTACTTC
few	TRBV30	TRBJ2-1	TRBD2	CAWSGLAGPYNEQFF	TGTGCCTGGAGTGGGCTAGCGGGGCCCTACAATGAGCAGTTCTTC
once	TRBV5-6	TRBJ1-6	-	CASSLGSPGTEYNSPLHF	TGTGCCAGCAGCTTGGGGTCTCCGGGGACGGAGTATAATTCACCCCTCCACTTT
-	TRBV29-1	TRBJ1-2	-	CSVQAGGGYGYTF	TGCAGCGTTCAGGCGGGGGGCGGCTATGGCTACACCTTC
-	TRBV14	TRBJ2-7	TRBD1	CASSPGQGGFYEQYF	TGTGCCAGCAGCCCGGGACAGGGGGGATTTTACGAGCAGTACTTC
few	TRBV28	TRBJ1-5	-	CASSYEESQPQHF	TGTGCCAGCAGTTATGAGGAGAGTCAGCCCCAGCATTTT
-	TRBV6-1	TRBJ1-1	-	CASSAGWNTEAFF	TGTGCCAGCAGTGCAGGGTGGAACACTGAAGCTTTCTTT
few	TRBV29-1	TRBJ2-7	-	CSVLRDEQYF	TGCAGCGTTTTGCGAGACGAGCAGTACTTC
once	TRBV4-1	TRBJ1-1	-	CASSQDFAEAFF	TGCGCCAGCAGCCAAGATTTTGCTGAAGCTTTCTTT
-	TRBV25-1	TRBJ2-1	TRBD2	CASTPESSGYNEQFF	TGTGCCAGCACTCCAGAGTCTAGCGGATACAATGAGCAGTTCTTC
-	TRBV19	TRBJ2-6	-	CASSIAGALETGANVLTF	TGTGCCAGTAGTATTGCGGGGGCCCTCGAGACGGGGGCCAACGTCCTGACTTTC
-	TRBV9	TRBJ1-5	-	CASSVGDSNQPQHF	TGTGCCAGCAGCGTAGGGGACAGCAATCAGCCCCAGCATTTT
few	TRBV2	TRBJ2-7	-	CASSEARGPEQYF	TGTGCCAGCAGTGAAGCGCGGGGGCCGGAGCAGTACTTC
-	TRBV6-1	TRBJ2-7	-	CASSEGQNVYYEQYF	TGTGCCAGCAGTGAAGGACAAAACGTATACTACGAGCAGTACTTC
-	TRBV7-9	TRBJ2-2	-	CASSFLSGELFF	TGTGCCAGCAGCTTTCTCAGTGGGGAGCTGTTTTTT
-	TRBV5-6	TRBJ2-7	-	CASTNSGWEQYF	TGTGCCAGCACCAACTCTGGGTGGGAGCAGTACTTC
once	TRBV7-2	TRBJ2-3	TRBD2	CASPSGGIDTQYF	TGTGCCAGTCCCTCCGGGGGGATAGATACGCAGTATTTT